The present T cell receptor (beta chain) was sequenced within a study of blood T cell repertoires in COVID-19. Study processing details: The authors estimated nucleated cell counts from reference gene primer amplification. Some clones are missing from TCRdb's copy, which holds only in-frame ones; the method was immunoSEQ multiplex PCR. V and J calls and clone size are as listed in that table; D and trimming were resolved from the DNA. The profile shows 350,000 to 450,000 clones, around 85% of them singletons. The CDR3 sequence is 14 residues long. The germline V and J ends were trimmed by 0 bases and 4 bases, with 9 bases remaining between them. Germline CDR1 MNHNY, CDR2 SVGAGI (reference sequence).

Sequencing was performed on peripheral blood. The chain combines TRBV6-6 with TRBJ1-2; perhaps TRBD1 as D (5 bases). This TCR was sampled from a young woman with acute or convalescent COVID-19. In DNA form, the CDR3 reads TGTGCCAGCAGTTACTCGAGACAGAGCTATGGCTACACCTTC. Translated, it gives CASSYSRQSYGYTF.